This TCR beta chain was identified during a study of cytomegalovirus exposure and HLA in healthy donors. Study-level results: In a later analysis, donors in an Asian-associated ancestry cluster reportedly had fewer N-insertions in productive TCRs than the cohort mean. Among the CMV-associated chains, a few were confirmed in vitro as specific for CMV antigens.

The PCR employed 60 Vbeta primers together with 13 Jbeta primers. Sequencing was performed with immunoSEQ multiplex PCR; in TCRdb, only in-frame clones are kept and a portion is missing. The sample includes about 210,000 clones, around 86% of them seen just once. Concerning this clone itself: Antigen: not known.

The CDR3 length is 16 residues. Between the trimmed V and J ends, which lost 2 bases and 7 bases, there was a span of 17 bases. CDR1 and CDR2 (germline): SNHLY, FYNNEI. The material sequenced was PBMCs. This receptor was identified in a woman aged 45-65 years in good health and CMV-seropositive. J is TRBJ2-2 and V is TRBV2, with TRBD1 as a possible D gene (5 bases). The CDR3 protein is CASSERSGYFGGELFF. CDR3 DNA: TGTGCCAGCAGTGAAAGGTCAGGGTACTTCGGCGGGGAGCTGTTTTTT.